This T cell receptor beta chain was sequenced in a study of blood T cell repertoires in COVID-19. Germline V lookup: CDR1 MNHEY, CDR2 SMNVEV (reference sequence). There are 14 residues in the CDR3. V lost 3 bases to trimming and J lost 4 bases, with 10 bases between them. Clones were read by immunoSEQ multiplex PCR, and TCRdb kept only the in-frame ones, dropping some. The sample records over 300,000 clones, 86% being singletons. Sequenced material: peripheral blood. This TCR derives from a woman aged 45-65 years with acute or convalescent COVID-19. The chain joins TRBV27 to TRBJ1-5; D is possibly TRBD1 (6 bases). CDR3 loop: CASSFRTANQPQHF. The DNA for the CDR3 is TGTGCCAGCAGTTTCAGGACAGCGAATCAGCCCCAGCATTTT.